The entry below gives a single T cell receptor beta chain sequence along with its context. Its antigen is undetermined. The sample is drawn from a study of CD8+ T cells in alopecia areata. Study-wide findings and caveats: Researchers reported that TCR sharing among patients proved less clear than in mice, possibly HLA-linked. Elevated clonality characterized lesional scalp relative to normal scalp, particularly in alopecia totalis/universalis.

This CDR3 spans 14 amino acids. The V and J ends lost 0 bases and 1 base respectively, with 7 bases between them. In germline, CDR1 is SGHRS, CDR2 YFSETQ. Following RNA extraction, reverse transcription yielded cDNA that acted as the sequencing template. Method: immunoSEQ multiplex PCR; TCRdb's copy keeps in-frame clones and lacks some. The sample contains around 120,000 clones, roughly 69% of which appear only once. The researchers isolated CD4+ and CD8+ T cells from PBMCs by sorting. The sequenced sample was CD4+ T cells sorted from blood. The genes are TRBV5-1 and TRBJ1-1, with D possibly TRBD1 on 5 matching bases. The receptor was derived from a human donor in good health. The CDR3 DNA is TGCGCCAGCAGCTTGGACAGGCCGAACACTGAAGCTTTCTTT. Translated: CASSLDRPNTEAFF.